Described below is a single TCR beta chain sequence and its context. V shed 1 base and J shed 5 bases, with 14 bases lying between them. The germline V gene has CDR1 SEHNR and CDR2 FQNEAQ (reference sequence). The CDR3 spans 15 residues. Two consecutive negative NP/OP PCR tests, clearance, or resolved symptoms defined Cohort 3 recovery. This sample was included in a study of blood T cell repertoires in COVID-19. Methods used by the authors: Reference gene primers were amplified, and this amplification served to estimate nucleated cell counts. Some clones are missing from TCRdb's copy, which holds only in-frame ones; the method was immunoSEQ multiplex PCR. V, J and clone size reflect that table, while D and trimming were determined from the DNA. Of about 180,000 clones in the sample, roughly 82% are singletons; the top ten hold nearly 15%.

V is TRBV7-9 and J is TRBJ1-1; D is perhaps TRBD1 (6 bases). The specimen sequenced was PBMCs or T cells enriched from blood (not recorded which). This TCR was sampled from a man over 45 who had recovered from COVID-19. CDR3: CASSLGMGGGTEAFF. CDR3 nucleotides: TGTGCCAGCAGCTTAGGGATGGGAGGGGGAACTGAAGCTTTCTTT.